These T cell receptor beta chains were read from a single sample in a study of human thymus T cells. Some clones are missing from TCRdb's copy, which holds only in-frame ones; the method was immunoSEQ multiplex PCR. The data show under 70,000 clones, over 85% seen once. Sequencing was carried out using blood. Receptors originate from a boy in the first two years of life with a congenital heart defect but otherwise immunologically healthy. Each CDR3 is given with its conserved first and last residue. Fields, in order: CDR3 length, clone size, D gene, J gene, V gene, CDR3 protein, CDR3 DNA. A D gene is named only where the DNA matches it firmly. Size tells how often a clone was seen (once, few, many) or the class of an expanded clone, and some rows leave it out.

14	once	TRBD1	TRBJ2-3	TRBV30	CAWRRTGGGNTQYF	TGTGCCTGGAGAAGGACAGGGGGCGGAAATACGCAGTATTTT
14	NA	NA	TRBJ2-1	TRBV2	CASLSGSSYNEQFF	TGTGCCAGCCTTAGCGGATCCTCCTACAATGAGCAGTTCTTC
17	NA	TRBD1	TRBJ2-7	TRBV25-1	CASSERTGGGPTYEQYF	TGTGCCAGCAGTGAGAGAACAGGGGGCGGCCCAACCTACGAGCAGTACTTC
15	NA	TRBD2	TRBJ2-2	TRBV2	CASRAVAGVAGELFF	TGTGCCAGCAGGGCAGTAGCGGGAGTCGCCGGGGAGCTGTTTTTT
15	NA	NA	TRBJ2-5	TRBV7-3	CASSLGHTDWETQYF	TGTGCCAGCAGCTTAGGGCATACAGATTGGGAGACCCAGTACTTC
13	once	NA	TRBJ2-7	TRBV7-2	CASSWDGSLEQYF	TGTGCCAGCAGCTGGGATGGAAGCCTGGAGCAGTACTTC
13	few	NA	TRBJ1-2	TRBV29-1	CSVEDHTGDGYTF	TGCAGCGTTGAAGATCATACAGGTGACGGCTACACCTTC
15	NA	NA	TRBJ1-3	TRBV11-2	CASSLVPGSGNTIYF	TGTGCCAGCAGCTTAGTTCCAGGCTCTGGAAACACCATATATTTT
14	NA	NA	TRBJ2-2	TRBV11-2	CASSPRDTTGELFF	TGTGCCAGCAGCCCCCGGGACACAACCGGGGAGCTGTTTTTT
13	NA	NA	TRBJ2-7	TRBV2	CASSRGRAGEQYF	TGTGCCAGCAGCCGAGGTAGGGCCGGCGAGCAGTACTTC
10	NA	NA	TRBJ1-2	TRBV20-1	CSASVRGASF	TGCAGTGCTAGCGTTAGGGGGGCGTCCTTC
14	NA	TRBD1	TRBJ2-5	TRBV9	CASSVGPGGETQYF	TGTGCCAGCAGCGTAGGTCCAGGGGGAGAGACCCAGTACTTC
14	NA	TRBD2	TRBJ2-5	TRBV28	CASSSSGHQETQYF	TGTGCCAGCAGTTCTAGCGGCCACCAAGAGACCCAGTACTTC
16	NA	NA	TRBJ2-7	TRBV19	CASSTAGTALSYEQYF	TGTGCCAGTAGTACCGCAGGGACCGCGCTCTCCTACGAGCAGTACTTC
13	NA	NA	TRBJ2-2	TRBV9	CASSVRGKEELFF	TGTGCCAGCAGCGTTCGAGGGAAAGAGGAGCTGTTTTTT
11	NA	NA	TRBJ1-2	TRBV19	CASSIRGGYTF	TGTGCCAGTAGTATTCGGGGTGGCTACACCTTC
16	NA	NA	TRBJ2-5	TRBV2	CASSPPDWYLQETQYF	TGTGCCAGCAGTCCACCCGACTGGTATCTCCAAGAGACCCAGTACTTC
16	NA	NA	TRBJ2-1	TRBV1	CTSSQDLGSSYNEQFF	TGCACCAGCAGCCAAGATCTCGGTAGCTCCTACAATGAGCAGTTCTTC
10	NA	NA	TRBJ2-5	TRBV20-1	CSARWETQYF	TGCAGTGCTAGATGGGAGACCCAGTACTTC
13	NA	NA	TRBJ2-7	TRBV10-1	CASSESRIYEQYF	TGCGCCAGCAGTGAGTCGAGGATCTACGAGCAGTACTTC
18	NA	TRBD2	TRBJ2-1	TRBV9	CASSVGLAGVASYNEQFF	TGTGCCAGCAGCGTGGGACTAGCGGGTGTAGCCTCCTACAATGAGCAGTTCTTC
14	NA	NA	TRBJ2-7	TRBV6-5	CASRRGPKEYEQYF	TGTGCCAGCAGACGGGGCCCGAAGGAGTACGAGCAGTACTTC
11	few	NA	TRBJ1-1	TRBV10-3	CAIRQGTEAFF	TGTGCCATCAGACAGGGCACTGAAGCTTTCTTT
15	NA	TRBD1	TRBJ2-5	TRBV9	CASSGGQGGLETQYF	TGTGCCAGCAGCGGAGGACAGGGGGGTCTGGAGACCCAGTACTTC
15	NA	NA	TRBJ1-3	TRBV27	CASRTYRDSGNTIYF	TGTGCCAGCCGTACTTACCGGGACTCTGGAAACACCATATATTTT
14	once	TRBD1	TRBJ2-1	TRBV7-3	CASSTQTGFNEQFF	TGTGCCAGCAGCACACAGACAGGGTTTAATGAGCAGTTCTTC
15	NA	TRBD1	TRBJ1-1	TRBV28	CASSLWDREAPEAFF	TGTGCCAGCAGTTTATGGGACAGGGAGGCACCTGAAGCTTTCTTT
13	NA	TRBD1	TRBJ2-7	TRBV7-9	CASTGTGVEEQYF	TGTGCCAGCACGGGGACAGGGGTGGAGGAGCAGTACTTC
15	NA	NA	TRBJ2-6	TRBV5-4	CASSLTDSGANVLTF	TGTGCCAGCAGTCTGACCGATTCTGGGGCCAACGTCCTGACTTTC
15	NA	NA	TRBJ1-4	TRBV7-7	CASSLYSATNEKLFF	TGTGCCAGCAGCTTATATTCCGCAACTAATGAAAAACTGTTTTTT
15	once	NA	TRBJ1-2	TRBV5-1	CATRSDSSFNYGYTF	TGCGCCACCCGATCAGACAGCAGTTTTAACTATGGCTACACCTTC
16	NA	TRBD2	TRBJ2-3	TRBV9	CASSVVVAGATDTQYF	TGTGCCAGCAGCGTAGTAGTAGCGGGGGCCACAGATACGCAGTATTTT
13	NA	NA	TRBJ2-7	TRBV15	CATSPQSSYEQYF	TGTGCCACCAGCCCTCAGAGCTCCTACGAGCAGTACTTC
11	few	NA	TRBJ2-7	TRBV10-1	CASSESYEQYF	TGCGCCAGCAGTGAGTCCTACGAGCAGTACTTC
15	NA	TRBD1	TRBJ1-5	TRBV2	CASSGSRGGNQPQHF	TGTGCCAGCAGTGGGTCCAGGGGGGGAAATCAGCCCCAGCATTTT
13	NA	NA	TRBJ2-7	TRBV19	CAQPVEGPYEQYF	TGTGCCCAGCCCGTTGAGGGCCCCTACGAGCAGTACTTC
13	NA	NA	TRBJ1-1	TRBV28	CASSLGGNTEAFF	TGTGCCAGCAGTTTGGGGGGGAACACTGAAGCTTTCTTT
13	NA	NA	TRBJ2-7	TRBV11-2	CASSLAGDYEQYF	TGTGCCAGCAGCTTAGCGGGAGACTACGAGCAGTACTTC
16	NA	NA	TRBJ2-3	TRBV6-6	CASSYSGTWGPDTQYF	TGTGCCAGCAGTTACTCCGGGACTTGGGGACCAGATACGCAGTATTTT
14	NA	NA	TRBJ1-2	TRBV6-6	CASSYLSGVYGYTF	TGTGCCAGCAGTTACCTCTCAGGGGTATATGGCTACACCTTC
15	NA	TRBD1	TRBJ1-2	TRBV19	CASTKRWTGHWGYTF	TGTGCCAGTACAAAACGGTGGACAGGGCATTGGGGCTACACCTTC
15	NA	TRBD2	TRBJ2-7	TRBV7-2	CASSLAGGPIYEQYF	TGTGCCAGCAGCCTAGCGGGGGGGCCGATCTACGAGCAGTACTTC
16	NA	TRBD2	TRBJ2-7	TRBV7-2	CASSSLYDRLAGEQYF	TGTGCCAGCAGCTCCCTATACGATAGACTAGCGGGTGAGCAGTACTTC
16	NA	TRBD2	TRBJ2-1	TRBV9	CASSVTSGSTYNEQFF	TGTGCCAGCAGCGTCACTAGCGGGAGTACGTACAATGAGCAGTTCTTC
19	NA	NA	TRBJ2-7	TRBV2	CASIGKGWGRPPNPYEQYF	TGTGCCAGCATCGGGAAGGGTTGGGGGAGGCCCCCAAATCCTTACGAGCAGTACTTC
18	NA	NA	TRBJ2-7	TRBV19	CASSPREVTGSRLYEQYF	TGTGCCAGTAGTCCCCGGGAGGTGACAGGGAGCAGACTCTACGAGCAGTACTTC
17	NA	TRBD1	TRBJ1-2	TRBV5-6	CASSLAGWDRGEDGYTF	TGTGCCAGCAGCTTAGCGGGCTGGGACAGGGGAGAAGATGGCTACACCTTC
16	NA	NA	TRBJ2-4	TRBV7-4	CASSLALGVAKNIQYF	TGTGCCAGCAGCTTAGCGCTGGGGGTGGCCAAAAACATTCAGTACTTC
14	NA	NA	TRBJ2-1	TRBV28	CASSFLLSYNEQFF	TGTGCCAGCAGTTTTCTTCTCTCCTACAATGAGCAGTTCTTC
15	NA	NA	TRBJ2-7	TRBV5-4	CASSWTPGDPYEQYF	TGTGCCAGCAGCTGGACCCCGGGGGACCCCTACGAGCAGTACTTC
14	NA	TRBD2	TRBJ2-1	TRBV15	CATSSGGAYNEQFF	TGTGCCACCAGCAGCGGGGGGGCCTACAATGAGCAGTTCTTC
12	NA	NA	TRBJ2-7	TRBV13	CASSSHEYEQYF	TGTGCCAGCAGCTCCCATGAGTACGAGCAGTACTTC
14	NA	NA	TRBJ2-3	TRBV10-3	CAISGRQGTDTQYF	TGTGCCATCAGCGGCCGGCAGGGCACAGATACGCAGTATTTT
13	NA	TRBD2	TRBJ2-3	TRBV2	CASSRDYFDTQYF	TGTGCCAGCAGCCGGGACTATTTCGATACGCAGTATTTT
14	NA	NA	TRBJ1-4	TRBV18	CASSPQGANEKLFF	TGTGCCAGCTCACCACAGGGGGCTAATGAAAAACTGTTTTTT
18	NA	NA	TRBJ1-2	TRBV2	CASSRAGRPGVWDYGYTF	TGTGCCAGCAGTCGAGCGGGACGACCGGGGGTGTGGGACTATGGCTACACCTTC
14	few	NA	TRBJ1-2	TRBV7-2	CASSPSRANYGYTF	TGTGCCAGCAGCCCATCCAGGGCTAACTATGGCTACACCTTC